This TCR beta chain was captured by sequencing in a study of cytomegalovirus exposure and HLA in healthy donors. This PCR relied on a set of 60 Vbeta primers and 13 Jbeta primers. Assay used: immunoSEQ multiplex PCR; TCRdb lists only in-frame clones, some missing. The repertoire holds approximately 110,000 clones, with just over 75% as singletons. Whole-study results and caveats: An analysis done earlier found most TCR beta V segments productive about 87% or about 30% of the time. Published work reported that the classifier diagnosed cytomegalovirus status with high specificity and sensitivity.

In the case of this clone: Antigen unknown.

Germline V gene sequence: CDR1 SGHVS, CDR2 FNYEAQ. The CDR3 loop spans 18 amino acids. The V and J ends lost 3 bases and 0 bases, in that order; junction bases with no gene match: 12. The source is a man in his forties in good health and CMV-seropositive. The rearrangement joins TRBV7-6 to TRBJ2-3, with 7 bases that match TRBD2. What was sequenced was PBMCs. CDR3: CASSFVVGGPGSTDTQYF. The DNA for the CDR3 is TGTGCCAGCAGCTTTGTCGTGGGAGGGCCCGGAAGCACAGATACGCAGTATTTT.